This entry is about one T cell receptor beta chain. Antigen unknown. This specimen belongs to a study of shared clonotypes between healthy human individuals. V lost 2 bases and J 1 base, leaving 17 bases between the germline ends. The CDR3 consists of 17 residues. Looked up from germline, CDR1 is SGHAT and CDR2 is FQNNGV. General study results and limits: Generation probability values for non-shared clonotypes were lower than those for clonotypes shared by all four donors.

Genomic DNA of each subset was evenly split across several immunoSEQ plates. Only in-frame clones appear in the TCRdb table, and some are missing; sequencing was by immunoSEQ multiplex PCR. Of hundreds of thousands of clones listed, about 92% were seen once; the top ten hold 24%. Terminally differentiated effector memory CD45RA+ cells were excluded by CCR7 positive selection of CD45RO-negative cells. This receptor was taken from a man in his thirties or forties in good health. The sample consisted of naive CD8+ T cells sorted from blood. The V gene is TRBV11-2, the J gene TRBJ1-1, with TRBD1 as a possible D gene (5 bases). This chain's CDR3 is CASSLLGSGGPNTEAFF. The CDR3, as DNA: TGTGCCAGCAGCTTATTGGGATCGGGGGGACCGAACACTGAAGCTTTCTTT.